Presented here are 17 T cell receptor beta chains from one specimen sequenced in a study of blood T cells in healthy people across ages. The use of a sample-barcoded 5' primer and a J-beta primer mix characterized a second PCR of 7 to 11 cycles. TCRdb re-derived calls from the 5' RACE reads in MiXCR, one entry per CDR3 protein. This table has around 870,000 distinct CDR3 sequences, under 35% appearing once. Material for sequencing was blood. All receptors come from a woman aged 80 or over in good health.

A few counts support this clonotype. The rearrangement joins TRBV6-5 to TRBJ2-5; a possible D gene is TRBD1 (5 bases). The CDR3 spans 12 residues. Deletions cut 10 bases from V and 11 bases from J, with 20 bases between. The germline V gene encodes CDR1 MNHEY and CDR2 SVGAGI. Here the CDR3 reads CATRTPLNEQYF. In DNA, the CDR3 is TGTGCCACCCGGACACCCCTCAATGAGCAGTACTTC.

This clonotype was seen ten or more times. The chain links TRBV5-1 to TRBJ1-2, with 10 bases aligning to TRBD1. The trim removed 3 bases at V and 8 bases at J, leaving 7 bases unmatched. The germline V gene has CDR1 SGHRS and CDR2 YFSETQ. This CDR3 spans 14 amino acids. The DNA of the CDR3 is TGCGCCAGCAGCTCCGTCCCGGGACAGGGGGGCTACACCTTC. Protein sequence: CASSSVPGQGGYTF.

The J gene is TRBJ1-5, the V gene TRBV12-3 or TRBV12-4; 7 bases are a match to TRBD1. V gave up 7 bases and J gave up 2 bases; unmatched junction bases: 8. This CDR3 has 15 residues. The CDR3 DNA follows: TGTGCCAGCACCCCGGGGACAGCCGGCAATCAGCCCCAGCATTTT. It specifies CASTPGTAGNQPQHF.

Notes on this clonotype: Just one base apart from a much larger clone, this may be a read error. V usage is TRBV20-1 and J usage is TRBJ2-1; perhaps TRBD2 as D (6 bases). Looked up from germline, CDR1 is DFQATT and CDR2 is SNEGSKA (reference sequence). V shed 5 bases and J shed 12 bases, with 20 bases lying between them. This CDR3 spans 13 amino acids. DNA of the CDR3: TGCAGTGCTGAGTTTGTCCCCGGGGGAGTGCAGTTCTTC. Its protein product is CSAEFVPGGVQFF.

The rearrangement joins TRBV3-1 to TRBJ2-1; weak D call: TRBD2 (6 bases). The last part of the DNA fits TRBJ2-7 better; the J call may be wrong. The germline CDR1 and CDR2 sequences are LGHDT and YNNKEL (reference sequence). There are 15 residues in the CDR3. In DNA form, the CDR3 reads TGTGCCAGCAGCCCTGGGGGGAGCTCCTACAATGAGCAGTACTTC. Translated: CASSPGGSSYNEQYF.

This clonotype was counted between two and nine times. CDR3 sequence reads: CSARDRSGVNYEQYF. CDR3 DNA sequence: TGCAGTGCTAGAGATCGTAGCGGGGTAAACTACGAGCAGTACTTC. This chain joins TRBV20-1 and TRBJ2-7, with 8 bases identical to TRBD2. The CDR3 covers 15 residues. Germline lookup yields CDR1 DFQATT and CDR2 SNEGSKA (reference sequence). V trimming: 0 bases; J trimming: 3 bases; junction bases outside the gene matches: 7.

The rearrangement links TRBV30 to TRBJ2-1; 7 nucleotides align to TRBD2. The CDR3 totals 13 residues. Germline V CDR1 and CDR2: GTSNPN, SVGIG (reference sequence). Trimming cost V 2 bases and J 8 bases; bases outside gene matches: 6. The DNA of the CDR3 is TGTGCCTGGAGTAAAGGGGAGGGGTATGAGCAGTTCTTC. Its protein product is CAWSKGEGYEQFF.

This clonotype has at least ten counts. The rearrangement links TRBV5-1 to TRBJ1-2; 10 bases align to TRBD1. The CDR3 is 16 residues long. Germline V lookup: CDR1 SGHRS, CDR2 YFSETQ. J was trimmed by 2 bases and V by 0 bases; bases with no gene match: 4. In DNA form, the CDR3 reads TGCGCCAGCAGCTTGGCCCCGGGACAGGGGAACTATGGCTACACCTTC. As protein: CASSLAPGQGNYGYTF.

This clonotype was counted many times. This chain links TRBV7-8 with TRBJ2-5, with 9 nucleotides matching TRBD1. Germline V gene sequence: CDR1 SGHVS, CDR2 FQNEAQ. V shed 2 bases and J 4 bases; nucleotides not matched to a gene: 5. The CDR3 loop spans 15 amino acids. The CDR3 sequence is CASSLPTGGGETQYF. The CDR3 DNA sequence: TGTGCCAGCAGCTTACCGACAGGGGGGGGAGAGACCCAGTACTTC. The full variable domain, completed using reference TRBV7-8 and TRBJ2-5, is GAGVSQSPRYKVAKRGQDVALRCDPISGHVSLFWYQQALGQGPEFLTYFQNEAQLDKSGLPSDRFFAERPEGSVSTLKIQRTQQEDSAVYLCASSLPTGGGETQYFGPGTRLLVL.

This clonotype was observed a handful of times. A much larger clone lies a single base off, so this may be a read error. The CDR3 is CAIRGYSGANVRTF. The CDR3 nucleotides are TGTGCCATTCGCGGGTATTCTGGGGCCAACGTCCGGACTTTC. The gene calls are TRBV10-3 and TRBJ2-6; D could derive from TRBD1 or TRBD2 (5 bases each). The CDR3 loop spans 14 amino acids. CDR1 is ENHRY, CDR2 SYGVKD, per germline.

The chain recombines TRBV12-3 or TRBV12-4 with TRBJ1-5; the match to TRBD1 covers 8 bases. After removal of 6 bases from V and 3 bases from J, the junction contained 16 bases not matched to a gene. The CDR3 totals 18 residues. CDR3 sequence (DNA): TGTGCCAGCAGCGATGGACTCCGTAGGACAGGGATCAATCAGCCCCAGCATTTT. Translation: CASSDGLRRTGINQPQHF.

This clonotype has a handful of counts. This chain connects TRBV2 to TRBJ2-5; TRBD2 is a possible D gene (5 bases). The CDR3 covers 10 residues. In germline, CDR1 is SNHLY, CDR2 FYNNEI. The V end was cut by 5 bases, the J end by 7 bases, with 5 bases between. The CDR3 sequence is CASSRGTQYF. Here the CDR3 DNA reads TGTGCCAGCAGTCGGGGGACCCAGTACTTC.

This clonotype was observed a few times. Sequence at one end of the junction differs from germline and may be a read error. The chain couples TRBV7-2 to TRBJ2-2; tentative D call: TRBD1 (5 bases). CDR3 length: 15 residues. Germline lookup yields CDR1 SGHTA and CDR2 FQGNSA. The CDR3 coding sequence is TGTGCCAGCAGCTTAGTGGCAGGGAACCCCGGGGAGCTGTTTTTT. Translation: CASSLVAGNPGELFF.

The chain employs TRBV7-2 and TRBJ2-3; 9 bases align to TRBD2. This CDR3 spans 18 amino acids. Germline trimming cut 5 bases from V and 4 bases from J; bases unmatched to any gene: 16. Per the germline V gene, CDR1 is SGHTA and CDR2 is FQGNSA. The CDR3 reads CASSVGGGGALGSDTQYF. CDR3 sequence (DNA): TGTGCCAGCAGCGTAGGGGGCGGGGGGGCTCTTGGCTCAGATACGCAGTATTTT.

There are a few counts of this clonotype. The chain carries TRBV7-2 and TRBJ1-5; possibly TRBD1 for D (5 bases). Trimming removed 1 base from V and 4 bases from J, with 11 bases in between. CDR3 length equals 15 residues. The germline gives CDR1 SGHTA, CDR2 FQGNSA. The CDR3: CASSLGGGYNQPQHF. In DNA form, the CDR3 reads TGTGCCAGCAGCTTAGGCGGGGGTTATAATCAGCCCCAGCATTTT.

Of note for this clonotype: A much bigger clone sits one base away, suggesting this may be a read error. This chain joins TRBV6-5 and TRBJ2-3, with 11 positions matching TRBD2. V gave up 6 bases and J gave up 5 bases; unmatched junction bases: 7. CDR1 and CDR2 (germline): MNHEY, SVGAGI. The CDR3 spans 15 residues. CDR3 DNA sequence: TGTGCCAGCAGCTATAGCGGGGGGGCGGTAGATACGCAGTATTTT. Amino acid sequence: CASSYSGGAVDTQYF.

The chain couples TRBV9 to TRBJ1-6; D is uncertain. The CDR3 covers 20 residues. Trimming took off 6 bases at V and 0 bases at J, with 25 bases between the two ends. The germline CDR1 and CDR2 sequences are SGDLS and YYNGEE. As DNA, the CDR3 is TGTGCCAGCAAGCCCCCCCAAATCACGGGTCCAAGCTCCTATAATTCACCCCTCCACTTT. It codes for CASKPPQITGPSSYNSPLHF.